The 20 T cell receptor beta chains below were found in one sample sequenced in a study of T-cell memory formation after mild COVID-19. TCRdb used MiXCR to reprocess the 5' RACE reads, holding one entry per CDR3 protein. The sample includes approximately 340,000 distinct CDR3 sequences, 10% to 15% of them seen just once. The sequencing sample was made of PBMCs or a T cell subset sorted from them (not recorded which). The receptors were sampled from a man between 18 and 35 years old who had mild COVID-19 (a few samples of this study predate the infection). Cell type and time point are not known.

This clonotype was seen a handful of times. The chain employs TRBV4-2 and TRBJ1-2; D remains unclear. CDR3 size: 15 residues. Germline V gene lookup returns CDR1 LGHNA and CDR2 YNFKEQ. Trimming left V 1 base short and J 1 base short, with 10 bases between. In DNA form, the CDR3 reads TGTGCCAGCAGCCAAGTACTCGCGAGTAACTATGGCTACACCTTC. Its translation: CASSQVLASNYGYTF.

This clonotype came up a few times. The chain couples TRBV12-3 or TRBV12-4 to TRBJ2-1; no clear D gene. Trimming took off 6 bases at V and 11 bases at J, with 11 bases between the two ends. The CDR3 is 11 amino acids. This CDR3 is CASSPTDKQFF. In DNA, the CDR3 is TGTGCCAGCAGCCCCACAGATAAGCAGTTCTTC.

The chain joins TRBV12-3 or TRBV12-4 to TRBJ1-6; D not resolved. The CDR3 extends over 12 amino acids. Deletions cut 2 bases from V and 10 bases from J, with 6 bases between. CDR3 coding DNA: TGTGCCAGCAGTTTACCACGGTCACCCCTCCACTTT. It is translated as CASSLPRSPLHF.

This clonotype was observed a few times. CDR3 bases: TGTGCCAGCAGACCCAGGGCGGACACTGAAGCTTTCTTT. Protein product: CASRPRADTEAFF. The gene calls are TRBV6-5 and TRBJ1-1; D possibly corresponds to TRBD1 (5 bases). This CDR3 contains 13 residues. Germline CDR1 and CDR2: MNHEY and SVGAGI. Trimming removed 6 bases from V and 3 bases from J, with 11 bases in between.

This clonotype was seen more than once but under ten times. This chain joins TRBV6-6 and TRBJ1-2, with D perhaps TRBD1 (5 bases). CDR3 length equals 14 residues. The V end was cut by 5 bases, the J end by 2 bases, with 12 bases between. From germline, CDR1 is MNHNY and CDR2 SVGAGI (reference sequence). CDR3 nucleotides: TGTGCCAGCAGTCATGCGACAGTAAACTATGGCTACACCTTC. The encoded protein is CASSHATVNYGYTF.

This chain links TRBV9 with TRBJ2-2; D is uncertain. Deletions cut 0 bases from V and 3 bases from J, with 6 bases between. Germline V gene data show CDR1 as SGDLS and CDR2 as YYNGEE. This CDR3 contains 14 residues. CDR3 sequence: CASSVVPDTGELFF. The CDR3 nucleotides are TGTGCCAGCAGCGTAGTACCAGACACCGGGGAGCTGTTTTTT.

This clonotype has a handful of counts. V is TRBV6-6 and J is TRBJ1-4, with D possibly TRBD1 on 5 matching bases. Germline V gene lookup returns CDR1 MNHNY and CDR2 SVGAGI (reference sequence). V lost 2 bases and J 2 bases, leaving 9 bases between the germline ends. The CDR3 contains 15 residues. CDR3 in amino acids: CASSYRPGTNEKLFF. The CDR3 DNA sequence: TGTGCCAGCAGTTACCGTCCAGGGACTAATGAAAAACTGTTTTTT.

This chain links TRBV6-5 with TRBJ1-2, with D possibly TRBD1 on 6 matching bases. CDR3 size: 14 residues. Germline values: CDR1 MNHEY, CDR2 SVGAGI. The V gene lost 4 bases and the J gene lost 3 bases, with 12 bases spanning the gap. The CDR3 DNA is TGTGCCAGCAGTTTCCAGGACAGTCACTATGGCTACACCTTC. Encoded protein: CASSFQDSHYGYTF.

In its sample, this clonotype was seen a few times. The chain employs TRBV2 and TRBJ2-1; tentatively, D is TRBD2 (7 bases). CDR3 size: 11 residues. Trimming shortened V by 9 bases and J by 11 bases, and 14 bases separated the two germline ends. Looked up from germline, CDR1 is SNHLY and CDR2 is FYNNEI. This chain's CDR3 is CASRVRGQQFF. Here the CDR3 DNA reads TGTGCCAGTAGGGTGCGGGGGCAGCAGTTCTTC.

This clonotype was seen more than once but under ten times. This chain joins TRBV4-3 and TRBJ2-1, with 8 bases aligning to TRBD1. Trimming at V came to 1 base and at J to 5 bases, leaving 13 bases not matched to a gene. The CDR3 totals 18 residues. Germline V gene data show CDR1 as LGHNA and CDR2 as YSLEER. CDR3 DNA: TGCGCCAGCAGCCAAGGTGCGGCCGGGACAGGAGTGAACAATGAGCAGTTCTTC. This translates into CASSQGAAGTGVNNEQFF.

This clonotype has a handful of counts. The CDR3 reads CASSLIWGLSRTEAFF. CDR3 DNA: TGTGCCAGCAGCTTAATCTGGGGGCTAAGTCGGACTGAAGCTTTCTTT. The genes are TRBV7-2 and TRBJ1-1, with a possible D match to TRBD1 (6 bases). The CDR3 consists of 16 residues. Trimming removed 2 bases at V and 5 bases at J, with 18 bases between. Per the germline V gene, CDR1 is SGHTA and CDR2 is FQGNSA. The complete variable domain, with remaining parts taken from reference TRBV7-2 and TRBJ1-1, reads GAGVSQSPSNKVTEKGKDVELRCDPISGHTALYWYRQSLGQGLEFLIYFQGNSAPDKSGLPSDRFSAERTGGSVSTLTIQRTQQEDSAVYLCASSLIWGLSRTEAFFGQGTRLTVV.

This clonotype was counted only a few times. This chain links TRBV10-3 with TRBJ1-5; D remains ambiguous. Trimming left V 3 bases short and J 0 bases short, with 12 bases between. There are 16 residues in the CDR3. Per the germline V gene, CDR1 is ENHRY and CDR2 is SYGVKD. Here the CDR3 DNA reads TGTGCCATCAGTGACCCCGGCAGACTTAGCAATCAGCCCCAGCATTTT. Amino acid sequence: CAISDPGRLSNQPQHF.

This clonotype has at least ten counts. The chain combines TRBV24-1 with TRBJ2-1, with D possibly TRBD2 on 5 matching bases. Germline-derived CDR1 and CDR2 are KGHDR and SFDVKD. The CDR3 is made up of 16 amino acids. V was clipped by 4 bases and J by 8 bases, with 20 bases between them. The CDR3 DNA sequence: TGTGCCACCAGTGACCCTGGGCTAGCCCCTTTGGATGAGCAGTTCTTC. This gives the protein CATSDPGLAPLDEQFF.

Here the CDR3 reads CAFTGGIRSYNEQFF. In DNA, the CDR3 is TGTGCCTTCACGGGGGGGATACGATCCTACAATGAGCAGTTCTTC. This sequence joins TRBV30 and TRBJ2-1; the match to TRBD2 covers 8 bases. The germline V gene has CDR1 GTSNPN and CDR2 SVGIG (reference sequence). The CDR3 runs 15 residues. V dropped 7 bases and J dropped 1; count of bases not matched to a gene: 9.

This clonotype was seen only a few times. This chain connects TRBV19 to TRBJ2-1, with 11 positions matching TRBD2. CDR1 and CDR2 (germline): LNHDA, SQIVND (reference sequence). Unmatched junction bases numbered 8, after V lost 5 bases and J lost 5 bases. This CDR3 is 16 amino acids long. The CDR3 nucleotides read TGTGCCAGTAGTCTTCTAGCGGGGGGTTACAACAATGAGCAGTTCTTC. It codes for CASSLLAGGYNNEQFF.

The chain is built from TRBV6-4 and TRBJ2-7; the D gene could be TRBD1 or TRBD2 (5 bases each). V was shortened by 6 bases and J by 2 bases, with 17 bases between the two germline ends. Germline V gene lookup returns CDR1 MRHNA and CDR2 SNTAGT. The CDR3 sequence is 15 residues long. The CDR3 loop is CASRPHRDRAYEQYV. The CDR3 region has the DNA TGTGCCAGCAGACCCCACCGGGACCGAGCCTACGAGCAGTACGTC.

V usage is TRBV19 and J usage is TRBJ2-1; tentatively, D is TRBD2 (5 bases). Germline loops: CDR1 LNHDA, CDR2 SQIVND (reference sequence). The CDR3 has 15 amino acids. V was pared by 3 bases and J by 0 bases, with 9 bases between. The DNA for the CDR3 is TGTGCCAGTAGTATCCCCGACTACTCCTACAATGAGCAGTTCTTC. It codes for CASSIPDYSYNEQFF.

The chain combines TRBV5-4 with TRBJ2-3; TRBD2 aligns across 9 bases. There are 17 residues in the CDR3. The ends lost 1 base at V and 4 bases at J; junction bases unmatched: 10. Germline CDR1 and CDR2: SGHNT and YYREEE (reference sequence). DNA for the CDR3: TGTGCCAGCAGCTTGTCGCTCGCGGGGGGGCTTTCAGATACGCAGTATTTT. Translating gives CASSLSLAGGLSDTQYF.

This clonotype turned up a few times. A much larger clone sits a single nucleotide away, making a read error possible. The rearrangement links TRBV29-1 to TRBJ1-1; a possible D gene is TRBD1 (5 bases). CDR3 size: 15 residues. V shed 4 bases and J shed 0 bases, with 15 bases lying between them. CDR1 SQVTM and CDR2 ANQGSEA come from the germline V gene. CDR3 loop: CSVGPGWGMNTEAFF. CDR3 coding DNA: TGCAGCGTTGGGCCAGGGTGGGGGATGAACACTGAAGCTTTCTTT.

This clonotype showed up just a few times. V is TRBV7-9 and J is TRBJ2-3; D might be TRBD2 (5 bases). Germline loops: CDR1 SEHNR, CDR2 FQNEAQ (reference sequence). V was shortened by 3 bases and J by 2 bases, with 12 bases between the two germline ends. The CDR3 sequence is 15 residues long. The CDR3 nucleotides read TGTGCCAGCAGCTTGGTCAGGCTAGCCACAGATACGCAGTATTTT. Translating gives CASSLVRLATDTQYF.